The 27 T cell receptor beta chains below all came from one sample that was sequenced in a study of cytomegalovirus exposure and HLA in healthy donors. Primers for the PCR totalled 60 Vbeta and 13 Jbeta. Clones were sequenced by immunoSEQ multiplex PCR, and TCRdb holds only the in-frame ones, with some missing. The profile covers around 100,000 clones, with roughly four fifths appearing a single time and approximately 14% taken by the ten largest. The specimen was PBMCs. The receptors originated from a male donor in good health and CMV-seropositive.

This clone was counted a few times. The chain uses TRBV5-1 and TRBJ2-2, with 11 nucleotides matching TRBD2. Germline CDR1 reads SGHRS; CDR2 reads YFSETQ. The V gene end was trimmed by 6 bases and the J gene end by 1 base; junction bases not matched to a gene: 5. The CDR3 runs to 16 residues. In DNA, the CDR3 is TGCGCCAGCACCTCAGGGACTAGCGGGAACACCGGGGAGCTGTTTTTT. Translating gives CASTSGTSGNTGELFF.

About this clone itself: Distinct nucleotide sequences in the sample also encode this CDR3. The chain combines TRBV7-9 with TRBJ1-1; D is possibly TRBD1 (6 bases). The CDR3 covers 13 residues. V lost 5 bases and J 2 bases, leaving 9 bases between the germline ends. CDR1 is SEHNR and CDR2 is FQNEAQ in the germline V gene (reference sequence). The CDR3 is CASSLQGNTEAFF. DNA of the CDR3: TGTGCCAGCAGCCTACAGGGAAACACTGAAGCTTTCTTT.

Details on this clone: The same CDR3 arises from other DNA sequences in this sample as well. The J gene is TRBJ2-5, the V gene TRBV6-5, with D possibly TRBD1 on 6 matching bases. Germline-derived CDR1 and CDR2 are MNHEY and SVGAGI. Trimming shortened V by 0 bases and J by 1 base, and 9 bases separated the two germline ends. The CDR3 length is 15 residues. For the CDR3, the DNA is TGTGCCAGCAGTTACTCGGGCAGGGGCCAAGAGACCCAGTACTTC. Protein sequence: CASSYSGRGQETQYF.

This clone was observed a few times. The chain joins TRBV9 to TRBJ1-5, with TRBD1 matching 7 bases. Germline V gene data show CDR1 as SGDLS and CDR2 as YYNGEE. J gave up 1 base and V 0 bases, and 7 bases lay outside the gene matches. The CDR3 extends over 17 amino acids. CDR3 in DNA: TGTGCCAGCAGCGTAGGGGACAGTCAGGCGAGCAATCAGCCCCAGCATTTT. Residues: CASSVGDSQASNQPQHF.

This clone was counted only a few times. This chain uses TRBV11-3 with TRBJ2-3, with D tentatively TRBD2 (5 bases). V shed 1 base and J shed 4 bases, with 9 bases lying between them. The CDR3 is 14 amino acids. CDR1 and CDR2 from the germline V gene are SGHNT and YENEEA. In nucleotides, the CDR3 is TGTGCCAGCAGCTTAGCGGGGAATGCAGATACGCAGTATTTT. The encoded protein is CASSLAGNADTQYF.

This rearrangement joins TRBV2 to TRBJ1-2, with TRBD1 matching over 7 bases. V lost 6 bases to trimming and J lost 7 bases; unmatched junction nucleotides: 8. The CDR3 runs to 13 residues. Germline-derived CDR1 and CDR2 are SNHLY and FYNNEI. The CDR3 DNA sequence: TGTGCCAGCAGGGGGACAGATGGGGGTGGCTACACCTTC. It translates to CASRGTDGGGYTF.

J is TRBJ2-3 and V is TRBV2; 9 bases align to TRBD2. The CDR3 contains 14 residues. Unmatched junction bases numbered 6, after V lost 7 bases and J lost 4 bases. Germline V lookup: CDR1 SNHLY, CDR2 FYNNEI. CDR3 DNA: TGTGCCAGCATGGGCGGGGGGGCCGCAGATACGCAGTATTTT. It is translated as CASMGGGAADTQYF.

This sequence joins TRBV6-6 and TRBJ2-7; 10 bases line up with TRBD2. Germline assignment: CDR1 MNHNY and CDR2 SVGAGI (reference sequence). The J segment lost 6 bases and the V segment lost 4 bases, leaving 9 bases of the junction unmatched. The CDR3 contains 15 residues. This CDR3 reads CASSSRTSGPLEQYF. CDR3 bases: TGTGCCAGCAGTTCTCGGACTAGCGGACCTCTCGAGCAGTACTTC.

This clone was picked up one time. The chain combines TRBV4-2 with TRBJ1-5; a weak D match, TRBD1 (6 bases). The CDR3 covers 15 residues. V lost 3 bases to trimming and J lost 4 bases, with 13 bases between them. CDR1 is LGHNA and CDR2 is YNFKEQ in the germline V gene. This chain's CDR3 is CASSQTGQPNQPQHF. Written as DNA, the CDR3 is TGTGCCAGCAGCCAGACCGGACAGCCAAATCAGCCCCAGCATTTT.

This rearrangement joins TRBV11-3 to TRBJ2-7; 12 nucleotides agree with TRBD2. The CDR3 has 16 residues. The J segment lost 5 bases and the V segment lost 5 bases, leaving 10 bases of the junction unmatched. Per the germline V gene, CDR1 is SGHNT and CDR2 is YENEEA. This CDR3 reads CASSGRTGTSGHEQYF. For the CDR3, the DNA is TGTGCCAGCAGCGGACGTACCGGGACTAGCGGGCACGAGCAGTACTTC.

The chain has TRBV7-2 and TRBJ1-5; D gene ambiguous. V was pared by 1 base and J by 6 bases, with 16 bases between. This CDR3 has 16 amino acids. Germline V lookup: CDR1 SGHTA, CDR2 FQGNSA. In DNA, the CDR3 is TGTGCCAGCAGCTTAGGGCGGGCCGGAGGCACTCAGCCCCAGCATTTT. The encoded protein is CASSLGRAGGTQPQHF.

The gene calls are TRBV28 and TRBJ1-6; 9 positions match TRBD1. This CDR3 has 15 amino acids. The V gene end was trimmed by 6 bases and the J gene end by 14 bases; junction bases not matched to a gene: 14. Germline CDR1 MDHEN, CDR2 SYDVKM. In nucleotides, the CDR3 is TGTGCCAGCAGCCCCACAGGGGGCGGCGGAGTGGCCCTCCACTTT. Translated, it gives CASSPTGGGGVALHF.

The genes are TRBV19 and TRBJ2-1; weak D call: TRBD2 (6 bases). V was cut by 0 bases and J by 5 bases, with 8 bases left in between. The CDR3 covers 14 residues. The germline V gene has CDR1 LNHDA and CDR2 SQIVND (reference sequence). CDR3 DNA sequence: TGTGCCAGTAGTATAGACGGGACTGACAATGAGCAGTTCTTC. Translated: CASSIDGTDNEQFF. The full variable domain, with the rest looked up from reference TRBV19 and TRBJ2-1, is DGGITQSPKYLFRKEGQNVTLSCEQNLNHDAMYWYRQDPGQGLRLIYYSQIVNDFQKGDIAEGYSVSREKKESFPLTVTSAQKNPTAFYLCASSIDGTDNEQFFGPGTRLTVL.

CDR3 sequence (DNA): TGCGCCAGCAGCCCACAGCGGAGGCAGAAAGCTTTCTTT. Translated, it gives CASSPQRRQKAFF. The genes are TRBV4-3 and TRBJ1-1; D is uncertain. The V gene's germline CDR1 is LGHNA and CDR2 YSLEER. V dropped 4 bases and J dropped 9 bases, with 15 bases sitting between them. This CDR3 region has 13 residues.

The V gene is TRBV28, the J gene TRBJ2-5; TRBD1 matches at 9 bases. The CDR3 extends over 15 amino acids. V trimming: 8 bases; J trimming: 1 base; junction bases outside the gene matches: 8. Germline CDR1 MDHEN, CDR2 SYDVKM. The CDR3 spells CASDLAGQGQETQYF. Here the CDR3 DNA reads TGTGCCAGCGACCTTGCGGGACAGGGCCAAGAGACCCAGTACTTC.

This clone showed up many times. This chain connects TRBV6-1 to TRBJ1-1, with 7 bases that match TRBD1. The CDR3 covers 13 residues. J gave up 0 bases and V 6 bases, and 1 base lay outside the gene matches. Germline V CDR1 and CDR2: MNHNS, SASEGT. The chain's CDR3 is CASRGTVNTEAFF. CDR3 nucleotides: TGTGCCAGCAGGGGGACAGTGAACACTGAAGCTTTCTTT.

This chain uses TRBV5-1 with TRBJ2-1; 7 bases line up with TRBD1. Losses at the gene ends were 0 bases for V and 1 base for J; bases not matched to a gene: 1. The V gene's germline CDR1 is SGHRS and CDR2 YFSETQ. The CDR3 has 15 residues. CDR3 nucleotides: TGCGCCAGCAGCTTGGTGACAGGGTCCTACAATGAGCAGTTCTTC. It translates to CASSLVTGSYNEQFF.

The gene calls are TRBV10-3 and TRBJ2-7; D ambiguous. Germline values: CDR1 ENHRY, CDR2 SYGVKD. The V end lost 6 bases, the J end lost 6 bases, and 9 bases lay between the germline ends. The CDR3 has 11 amino acids. The CDR3 here is CAISPSGEQYF. CDR3 in DNA: TGTGCCATCAGCCCCTCCGGCGAGCAGTACTTC.

V usage is TRBV9 and J usage is TRBJ2-2; possible D gene TRBD2, 6 bases. Germline loops: CDR1 SGDLS, CDR2 YYNGEE. CDR3 length equals 16 residues. V was clipped by 4 bases and J by 4 bases, with 17 bases between them. Here the CDR3 DNA reads TGTGCCAGCAGCCCGCGGGGCCAGGGAGGCACCGGGGAGCTGTTTTTT. It translates to CASSPRGQGGTGELFF.

This chain connects TRBV7-8 to TRBJ2-3, with D possibly being TRBD2 (5 bases). The CDR3 is 14 amino acids. Germline V gene data show CDR1 as SGHVS and CDR2 as FQNEAQ. V gave up 0 bases and J gave up 3 bases, with 7 bases separating them. CDR3 nucleotide sequence: TGTGCCAGCAGCTTAGCTGGGAGTACAGATACGCAGTATTTT. It is translated as CASSLAGSTDTQYF.

This chain links TRBV7-9 with TRBJ2-1; 7 bases map to TRBD2. The V gene end was trimmed by 2 bases and the J gene end by 3 bases; junction bases not matched to a gene: 13. Per the germline V gene, CDR1 is SEHNR and CDR2 is FQNEAQ (reference sequence). CDR3 length: 18 residues. The CDR3 region has the DNA TGTGCCAGCAGCTTATCTCTCTCTTTGTCGGGGGGCTACAATGAGCAGTTCTTC. This sequence encodes CASSLSLSLSGGYNEQFF.

V gene TRBV7-2 combines with J gene TRBJ1-2, with D perhaps TRBD1 (5 bases). CDR1 and CDR2 (germline): SGHTA, FQGNSA. Trimming removed 3 bases at V and 7 bases at J, with 12 bases between. The CDR3 covers 13 residues. The CDR3 DNA is TGTGCCAGCAGCTTGGGGGGGGTGGGTGGCTACACCTTC. It encodes CASSLGGVGGYTF.

This clone was observed many times. The J gene is TRBJ1-2, the V gene TRBV5-6, with 11 bases identical to TRBD1. This CDR3 has 14 residues. Trimming at V came to 6 bases and at J to 7 bases, leaving 8 bases not matched to a gene. CDR1 is SGHDT, CDR2 YYEEEE, per germline. CDR3 loop: CASTWTGGEGGYTF. In DNA, the CDR3 is TGTGCCAGCACCTGGACAGGGGGCGAAGGTGGCTACACCTTC.

The J gene is TRBJ2-7, the V gene TRBV4-1, with 13 bases fitting TRBD2. V shed 4 bases, J shed 2 bases, and the junction held 5 bases outside the gene matches. This CDR3 contains 16 residues. Germline CDR1 MGHRA, CDR2 YSYEKL. In DNA, the CDR3 is TGCGCCAGCAGCCGGGGACTAGCGGGGCCGACCTACGAGCAGTACTTC. It yields the protein CASSRGLAGPTYEQYF.

CDR3 protein: CASSLDGGHSPLHF. The CDR3 DNA reads as TGTGCCAGCAGCTTGGACGGAGGCCATTCACCCCTCCACTTT. The chain couples TRBV5-6 to TRBJ1-6; D remains ambiguous. The CDR3 is made up of 14 amino acids. V was clipped by 0 bases and J by 8 bases, with 9 bases between them. Germline lookup yields CDR1 SGHDT and CDR2 YYEEEE.

This clone was seen only a few times. The chain uses TRBV29-1 and TRBJ1-5; D gene uncertain. V lost 5 bases and J lost 8, with 16 bases in between. Germline-derived CDR1 and CDR2 are SQVTM and ANQGSEA. This CDR3 region has 13 residues. CDR3 nucleotide sequence: TGCAGCGTTATAGTTGAAGCGACGGAGCCCCAGCATTTT. Protein: CSVIVEATEPQHF.

The V and J genes are TRBV9 and TRBJ2-5; 12 nucleotides agree with TRBD2. This CDR3 contains 16 residues. Germline V gives CDR1 SGDLS, CDR2 YYNGEE. V shed 0 bases, J shed 5 bases, and the junction held 5 bases outside the gene matches. In DNA form, the CDR3 reads TGTGCCAGCAGCGTAGCTAGCGGGGGGGCTATCGAGACCCAGTACTTC. It yields the protein CASSVASGGAIETQYF.